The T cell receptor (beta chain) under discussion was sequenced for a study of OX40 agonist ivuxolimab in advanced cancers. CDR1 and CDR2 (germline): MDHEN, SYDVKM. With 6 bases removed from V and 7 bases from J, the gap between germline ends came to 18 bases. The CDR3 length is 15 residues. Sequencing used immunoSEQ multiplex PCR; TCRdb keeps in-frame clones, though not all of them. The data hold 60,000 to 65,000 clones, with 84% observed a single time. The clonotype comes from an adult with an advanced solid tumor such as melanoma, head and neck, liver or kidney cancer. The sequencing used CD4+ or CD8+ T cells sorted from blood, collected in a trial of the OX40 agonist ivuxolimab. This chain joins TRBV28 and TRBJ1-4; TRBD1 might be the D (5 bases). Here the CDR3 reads CASSSTVGDGEKLFF. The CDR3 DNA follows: TGTGCCAGCAGCTCAACGGTAGGGGATGGTGAAAAACTGTTTTTT.